These 23 T cell receptor beta chains were sequenced from one sample in a study of control samples from healthy donors and cancer patients. Generated by immunoSEQ multiplex PCR, the TCRdb table keeps only in-frame clones and is missing some. The sample has roughly 170,000 clones; roughly 94% are singletons. Sequenced material: blood. Every receptor here comes from a woman between 18 and 29 years old in good health.

Of note for this clone: In the same sample, other DNA sequences code for this CDR3. V is TRBV18 and J is TRBJ1-1; D remains ambiguous. The germline gives CDR1 KGHSH, CDR2 LQKENI. V was pared by 6 bases and J by 1 base, with 9 bases between. The CDR3 has 13 residues. CDR3 coding DNA: TGTGCCAGCTCCGGATTAGGGAACACTGAAGCTTTCTTT. It specifies CASSGLGNTEAFF.

The sample holds one count of this clone. V gene TRBV7-8 combines with J gene TRBJ2-1; TRBD2 aligns across 15 bases. Germline CDR1 and CDR2: SGHVS and FQNEAQ. Trimming cost V 4 bases and J 3 bases; bases outside gene matches: 10. This CDR3 is 19 amino acids long. The CDR3 DNA sequence: TGTGCCAGCAGCTCCTTCGGGACTAGCGGGAGGCCGTACTACAATGAGCAGTTCTTC. Translated, it gives CASSSFGTSGRPYYNEQFF.

The chain links TRBV6-2 or TRBV6-3 to TRBJ2-1; 7 positions match TRBD2. CDR3 length equals 15 residues. The J segment lost 8 bases and the V segment lost 4 bases, leaving 11 bases of the junction unmatched. Germline-derived CDR1 and CDR2 are MNHEY and SVGEGT. The CDR3 bases are TGTGCCAGCAGTTCCCCGACTAGCTTTAGGGATGAGCAGTTCTTC. It codes for CASSSPTSFRDEQFF.

The chain joins TRBV4-1 to TRBJ1-6; the D is unclear. Trimming removed 4 bases from V and 8 bases from J, with 6 bases in between. Germline V CDR1 and CDR2: MGHRA, YSYEKL. The length of the CDR3 is 12 residues. CDR3 DNA: TGCGCCAGCAGCCGGGTCTATTCACCCCTCCACTTT. This encodes CASSRVYSPLHF.

Turning to this clone: Other nucleotide sequences from this sample produce the same CDR3. This chain uses TRBV28 with TRBJ1-1; weak D call: TRBD1 (5 bases). The V gene lost 1 base and the J gene lost 4 bases, with 10 bases spanning the gap. From germline, CDR1 is MDHEN and CDR2 SYDVKM. CDR3 length: 14 amino acids. CDR3 nucleotides: TGTGCCAGCAGTTTATCCGGGGGAGGCACTGAAGCTTTCTTT. Protein product: CASSLSGGGTEAFF.

The chain employs TRBV28 and TRBJ1-1, with D hard to call. This CDR3 region has 15 residues. Germline V gene sequence: CDR1 MDHEN, CDR2 SYDVKM. V was cut by 4 bases and J by 5 bases, with 17 bases left in between. CDR3 sequence (DNA): TGTGCCAGCAGTTCCCCCGGGGTAGTGGGTACTGAAGCTTTCTTT. It specifies CASSSPGVVGTEAFF.

For the CDR3, the DNA is TGTGCCAGCAGCTGGAGGGTAGCGAGAACAGATACGCAGTATTTT. It is translated as CASSWRVARTDTQYF. The genes are TRBV5-4 and TRBJ2-3; D possibly corresponds to TRBD2 (6 bases). CDR1 SGHNT and CDR2 YYREEE come from the germline V gene (reference sequence). This CDR3 comprises 15 residues. V was trimmed by 3 bases and J by 3 bases, leaving 14 bases between them.

V is TRBV10-3 and J is TRBJ2-7, with D possibly matching TRBD1 (7 bases). V was clipped by 6 bases and J by 6 bases, with 18 bases between them. There are 14 residues in the CDR3. Germline V CDR1 and CDR2: ENHRY, SYGVKD. CDR3 amino acids: CAIRSDRDSLEQYF. The CDR3 coding sequence is TGTGCCATCAGGAGTGACAGGGACTCCCTCGAGCAGTACTTC.

The chain carries TRBV19 and TRBJ1-6; D perhaps matches TRBD1 (6 bases). The V and J ends lost 3 bases and 9 bases respectively, with 21 bases between them. This CDR3 contains 17 residues. The germline V gene encodes CDR1 LNHDA and CDR2 SQIVND (reference sequence). Here the CDR3 DNA reads TGTGCCAGTAGTATTTCCCCCACGGACAGTCGGGGTTCACCCCTCCACTTT. Its protein product is CASSISPTDSRGSPLHF.

The chain uses TRBV11-3 and TRBJ1-2; 11 bases are a match to TRBD1. This CDR3 is built from 18 residues. Trimming at V came to 3 bases and at J to 4 bases, leaving 13 bases not matched to a gene. Germline assignment: CDR1 SGHNT and CDR2 YENEEA. CDR3 bases: TGTGCCAGCAGCTTTCAACGGACAGGGGGCGGTTATGGCTATGGCTACACCTTC. This sequence encodes CASSFQRTGGGYGYGYTF.

The gene calls are TRBV12-3 or TRBV12-4 and TRBJ1-1; D perhaps matches TRBD1 (5 bases). The ends were cut back, 5 bases at V and 5 bases at J, with 9 bases in the middle. The CDR3 spans 12 residues. CDR3 loop: CASSNGGTEAFF. The DNA of the CDR3 is TGTGCCAGCAGTAACGGGGGGACTGAAGCTTTCTTT.

This chain uses TRBV12-5 with TRBJ1-1; D might be TRBD1 (6 bases). This CDR3 is built from 13 residues. CDR1 LGHNT and CDR2 FRNRAP come from the germline V gene. V gave up 0 bases and J gave up 4 bases, with 6 bases separating them. The CDR3 sequence: CASGLVGGTEAFF. The DNA for the CDR3 is TGTGCTAGTGGTTTGGTAGGGGGCACTGAAGCTTTCTTT.

The chain has TRBV19 and TRBJ1-1; TRBD1 might be the D (5 bases). This CDR3 spans 14 amino acids. Trimming stripped 2 bases from V and 3 bases from J, with 10 bases between. The V gene's germline CDR1 is LNHDA and CDR2 SQIVND (reference sequence). Here the CDR3 DNA reads TGTGCCAGTAGTATAACAGGTCTCGACACTGAAGCTTTCTTT. Protein: CASSITGLDTEAFF.

V and J are TRBV6-5 and TRBJ1-1, with D maybe TRBD1 (6 bases). The CDR3 spans 16 residues. Germline V CDR1 and CDR2: MNHEY, SVGAGI. Trimming cost V 2 bases and J 6 bases, with 19 bases left between them. CDR3 DNA: TGTGCCAGCAGTTACCGGGGGCGGATGGGGGGTCCTGAAGCTTTCTTT. It encodes CASSYRGRMGGPEAFF.

This clone was recorded only once. CDR3 DNA: TGTGCCAGCAGCTTAGATGGTCAGGGGGGCCCTGGCTACACCTTC. Residues: CASSLDGQGGPGYTF. The V call is TRBV11-2, the J call TRBJ1-2; 7 positions agree with TRBD1. CDR1 is SGHAT, CDR2 FQNNGV, per germline. Trimming removed 0 bases from V and 7 bases from J; junction bases left unmatched: 8. This CDR3 spans 15 amino acids.

The gene calls are TRBV9 and TRBJ2-3; tentative D call: TRBD2 (7 bases). The germline V gene has CDR1 SGDLS and CDR2 YYNGEE. Between the trimmed V and J ends, which lost 0 bases and 3 bases, there was a span of 17 bases. CDR3 size: 17 residues. As DNA, the CDR3 is TGTGCCAGCAGCGTAGGAGGGGGGGCGATCAGTACAGATACGCAGTATTTT. It yields the protein CASSVGGGAISTDTQYF.

The chain couples TRBV3-1 (or the pseudogene TRBV3-2) to TRBJ1-5; D unclear. V lost 3 bases and J lost 9, with 15 bases in between. There are 14 residues in the CDR3. CDR1 LGHDT and CDR2 YNNKEL come from the germline V gene (reference sequence). CDR3 protein: CASSQGSLSPPQHF. The CDR3 coding sequence is TGTGCCAGCAGCCAGGGGTCGTTGAGCCCGCCCCAGCATTTT.

The CDR3 region has the DNA TGTGCCAGCATTGGGGACAGGGGGATTTCAGATACGCAGTATTTT. It yields the protein CASIGDRGISDTQYF. V and J are TRBV28 and TRBJ2-3, with 11 bases matching TRBD1. The V gene's germline CDR1 is MDHEN and CDR2 SYDVKM. After removal of 7 bases from V and 4 bases from J, the junction contained 7 bases not matched to a gene. The CDR3 totals 15 residues.

This clone is a singleton in its sample. The V gene is TRBV3-1 (or the pseudogene TRBV3-2), the J gene TRBJ1-5, with D unclear. Germline V gives CDR1 LGHDT, CDR2 YNNKEL (reference sequence). V shed 0 bases and J shed 5 bases, with 11 bases lying between them. This CDR3 is 15 amino acids long. The CDR3 DNA reads TGTGCCAGCAGCCAAGATTCATCTTGGGATCAGCCCCAGCATTTT. Protein: CASSQDSSWDQPQHF.

The chain combines TRBV9 with TRBJ1-1; D may be TRBD1 (5 bases). The CDR3 totals 15 residues. V was pared by 4 bases and J by 0 bases, with 13 bases between. CDR1 is SGDLS, CDR2 YYNGEE, per germline. The CDR3 is CASSPQPGVNTEAFF. The CDR3 DNA is TGTGCCAGCAGCCCGCAGCCGGGGGTGAACACTGAAGCTTTCTTT.

The gene calls are TRBV6-5 and TRBJ1-4; no clear D gene. V was pared by 6 bases and J by 8 bases, with 19 bases between. CDR3 length: 15 residues. Germline V gives CDR1 MNHEY, CDR2 SVGAGI. This chain's CDR3 is CASRPHTVRGEKLFF. The CDR3 coding sequence is TGTGCCAGCAGGCCCCATACGGTCCGAGGGGAAAAACTGTTTTTT.

The chain is built from TRBV11-2 and TRBJ1-4, with unresolved D. The V and J ends lost 1 base and 8 bases respectively, with 8 bases between them. The CDR3 has 13 residues. Germline-derived CDR1 and CDR2 are SGHAT and FQNNGV. The CDR3 nucleotides read TGTGCCAGCAGCTTAGTAGCCAGAGAAAAACTGTTTTTT. This codes for CASSLVAREKLFF.

This clone was found once. V gene TRBV13 combines with J gene TRBJ2-7; TRBD2 matches at 14 bases. V lost 0 bases to trimming and J lost 5 bases; unmatched junction nucleotides: 6. Per the germline V gene, CDR1 is PRHDT and CDR2 is FYEKMQ (reference sequence). The CDR3 consists of 17 residues. CDR3 residues: CASSLGLLGLAGDEQYF. The CDR3 coding sequence is TGTGCCAGCAGCTTAGGGTTATTGGGACTAGCGGGGGACGAGCAGTACTTC.